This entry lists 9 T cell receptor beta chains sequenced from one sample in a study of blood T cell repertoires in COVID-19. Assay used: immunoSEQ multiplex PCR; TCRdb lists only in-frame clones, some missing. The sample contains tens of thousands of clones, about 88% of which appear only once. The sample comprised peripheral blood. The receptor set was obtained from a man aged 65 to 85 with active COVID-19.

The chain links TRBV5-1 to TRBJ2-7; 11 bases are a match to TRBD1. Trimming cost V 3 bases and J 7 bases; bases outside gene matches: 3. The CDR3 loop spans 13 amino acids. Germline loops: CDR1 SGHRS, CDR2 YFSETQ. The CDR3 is CASSWDRGGEQYF. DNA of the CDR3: TGCGCCAGCAGCTGGGACAGGGGGGGAGAGCAGTACTTC.

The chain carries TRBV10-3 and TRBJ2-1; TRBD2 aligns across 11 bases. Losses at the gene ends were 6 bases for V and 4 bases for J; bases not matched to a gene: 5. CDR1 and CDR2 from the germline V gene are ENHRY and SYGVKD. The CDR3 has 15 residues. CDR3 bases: TGTGCCATCAGCAAGGGACTAGCGGAATACAATGAGCAGTTCTTC. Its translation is CAISKGLAEYNEQFF.

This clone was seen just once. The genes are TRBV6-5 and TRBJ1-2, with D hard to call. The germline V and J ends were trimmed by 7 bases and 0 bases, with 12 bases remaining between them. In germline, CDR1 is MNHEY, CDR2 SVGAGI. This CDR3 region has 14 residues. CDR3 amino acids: CASTRDNSNYGYTF. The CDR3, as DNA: TGTGCCAGCACAAGAGACAATTCTAACTATGGCTACACCTTC.

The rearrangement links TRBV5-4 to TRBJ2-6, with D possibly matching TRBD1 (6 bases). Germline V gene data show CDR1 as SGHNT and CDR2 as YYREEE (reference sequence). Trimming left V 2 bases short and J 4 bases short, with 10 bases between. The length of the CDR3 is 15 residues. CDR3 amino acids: CASSFRGSGANVLTF. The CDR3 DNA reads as TGTGCCAGCAGCTTTAGGGGGAGCGGGGCCAACGTCCTGACTTTC. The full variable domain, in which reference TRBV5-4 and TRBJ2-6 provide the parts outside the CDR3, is ETGVTQSPTHLIKTRGQQVTLRCSSQSGHNTVSWYQQALGQGPQFIFQYYREEENGRGNFPPRFSGLQFPNYSSELNVNALELDDSALYLCASSFRGSGANVLTFGAGSRLTVL.

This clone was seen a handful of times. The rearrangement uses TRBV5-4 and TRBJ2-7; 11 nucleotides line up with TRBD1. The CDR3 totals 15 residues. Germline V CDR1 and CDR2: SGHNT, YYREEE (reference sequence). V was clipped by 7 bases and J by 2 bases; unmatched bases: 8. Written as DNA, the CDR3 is TGTGCCAGCGGCTCCGGGACAGGGGGAACCTACGAGCAGTACTTC. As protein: CASGSGTGGTYEQYF.

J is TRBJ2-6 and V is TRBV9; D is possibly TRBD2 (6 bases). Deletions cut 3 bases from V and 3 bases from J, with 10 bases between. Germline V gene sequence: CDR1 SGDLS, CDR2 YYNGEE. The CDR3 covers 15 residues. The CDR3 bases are TGTGCCAGCAGCGCTGAAGCGGGTGGGGCCAACGTCCTGACTTTC. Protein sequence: CASSAEAGGANVLTF.

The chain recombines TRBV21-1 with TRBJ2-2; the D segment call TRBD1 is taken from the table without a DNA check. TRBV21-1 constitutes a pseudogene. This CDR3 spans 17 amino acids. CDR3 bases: TGTGCCAGCAGCACCCTTAGGACAGGCGCGAACACCGGGGAGCTGTTTTTT. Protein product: CASSTLRTGANTGELFF.

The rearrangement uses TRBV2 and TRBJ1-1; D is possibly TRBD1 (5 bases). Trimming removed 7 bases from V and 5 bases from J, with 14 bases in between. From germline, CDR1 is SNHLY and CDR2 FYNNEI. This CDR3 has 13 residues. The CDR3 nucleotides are TGTGCCAGCACTTGGGGCGCCGAAACTGAAGCTTTCTTT. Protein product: CASTWGAETEAFF.

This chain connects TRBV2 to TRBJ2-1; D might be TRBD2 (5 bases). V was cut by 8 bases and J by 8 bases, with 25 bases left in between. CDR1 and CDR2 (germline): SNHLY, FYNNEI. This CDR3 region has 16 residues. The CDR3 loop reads CASGLRDSFPGDEQFF. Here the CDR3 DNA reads TGTGCCAGCGGGCTTCGGGATAGCTTCCCCGGTGATGAGCAGTTCTTC.